The 11 T cell receptor beta chains given below trace back to one sample, sequenced in a study of blood T cell repertoires in COVID-19 (dated by TCRdb to about 2020). The library was obtained by the immunoSEQ multiplex PCR assay. TCRdb mirrors the immuneACCESS table, restricted to in-frame sequences. Some clones are absent from its copies; in checked studies, under half trace to an unresolved V gene, and the reason for the others is unknown. The sample yields about 320,000 clones; roughly nine tenths were counted once. The ten top clones hold under 6.5% of the sample. Sequencing was carried out using PBMCs or T cells enriched from blood (not recorded which). The receptors shown here come from a woman between 25 and 40 years old who had recovered from COVID-19.

A single count supports this clone. The chain combines TRBV30 with TRBJ1-1; tentatively, D is TRBD1 (5 bases). Germline lookup yields CDR1 GTSNPN and CDR2 SVGIG (reference sequence). The ends were cut back, 0 bases at V and 4 bases at J, with 9 bases in the middle. This CDR3 has 13 amino acids. CDR3 sequence (DNA): TGTGCCTGGAGTGTCGGAGGGACCACTGAAGCTTTCTTT. Protein sequence: CAWSVGGTTEAFF.

CDR3 amino acids: CASSYTQGLEGYTF. The DNA of the CDR3 is TGTGCCAGCAGTTACACACAGGGGTTAGAAGGCTACACCTTC. The chain joins TRBV6-5 to TRBJ1-2, with 7 bases fitting TRBD1. Germline V lookup: CDR1 MNHEY, CDR2 SVGAGI. After removal of 2 bases from V and 8 bases from J, the junction contained 8 bases not matched to a gene. This CDR3 region has 14 residues.

Details on this clone: Other DNA variants within this sample encode the same CDR3. The rearrangement links TRBV7-9 to TRBJ1-1; 7 bases line up with TRBD1. The CDR3 length is 14 residues. Per the germline V gene, CDR1 is SEHNR and CDR2 is FQNEAQ (reference sequence). V lost 4 bases, J lost 2 bases, and 4 bases stayed unmatched. The CDR3 reads CASSSGTANTEAFF. Written as DNA, the CDR3 is TGTGCCAGCAGCTCAGGGACAGCAAACACTGAAGCTTTCTTT.

The rearrangement uses TRBV24-1 and TRBJ2-3, with TRBD1 matching 7 bases. V was clipped by 8 bases and J by 0 bases; unmatched bases: 1. Germline V lookup: CDR1 KGHDR, CDR2 SFDVKD. This CDR3 has 13 residues. This chain's CDR3 is CATKGQSTDTQYF. CDR3 coding DNA: TGTGCCACCAAGGGACAGAGCACAGATACGCAGTATTTT.

The rearrangement links TRBV9 to TRBJ1-2; 10 nucleotides line up with TRBD1. The CDR3 runs 16 residues. Trimming cost V 4 bases and J 4 bases; bases outside gene matches: 10. The germline CDR1 and CDR2 sequences are SGDLS and YYNGEE. This CDR3 is CASSPTPWTGGYGYTF. CDR3 nucleotide sequence: TGTGCCAGCAGCCCGACGCCTTGGACAGGGGGCTATGGCTACACCTTC.

This clone was observed once. CDR3 sequence: CASSQTSGGSVETQYF. CDR3 DNA: TGTGCCAGCAGTCAGACTAGCGGGGGGTCTGTAGAGACCCAGTACTTC. The V and J genes are TRBV6-4 and TRBJ2-5, with TRBD2 matching 13 bases. This CDR3 has 16 residues. After removal of 5 bases from V and 4 bases from J, the junction contained 7 bases not matched to a gene. CDR1 and CDR2 (germline): MRHNA, SNTAGT.

The V call is TRBV9, the J call TRBJ2-1; TRBD2 matches at 12 bases. The CDR3 spans 17 residues. Germline V CDR1 and CDR2: SGDLS, YYNGEE. J gave up 4 bases and V 3 bases, and 8 bases lay outside the gene matches. CDR3 bases: TGTGCCAGCAGCGCTAGCGGGGGGGCCAGGGGGTACAATGAGCAGTTCTTC. This codes for CASSASGGARGYNEQFF. Using reference TRBV9 and TRBJ2-1 for the parts outside the CDR3, the full variable domain is DSGVTQTPKHLITATGQRVTLRCSPRSGDLSVYWYQQSLDQGLQFLIQYYNGEERAKGNILERFSAQQFPDLHSELNLSSLELGDSALYFCASSASGGARGYNEQFFGPGTRLTVL.

The chain couples TRBV4-3 to TRBJ1-1; 7 bases agree with TRBD1. Germline V gene data show CDR1 as LGHNA and CDR2 as YSLEER. J lost 1 base, V lost 3 bases, and 2 bases had no gene match. The CDR3 totals 14 residues. CDR3 sequence: CASSQDRWNTEAFF. The DNA for the CDR3 is TGCGCCAGCAGCCAGGACAGGTGGAACACTGAAGCTTTCTTT.

V is TRBV6-6 and J is TRBJ1-1; D not certain. Trimming removed 5 bases at V and 4 bases at J, with 11 bases between. The germline CDR1 and CDR2 sequences are MNHNY and SVGAGI (reference sequence). This CDR3 is 13 amino acids long. The CDR3 nucleotides read TGTGCCAGCAGTCCTACGGGAGGCACTGAAGCTTTCTTT. Encoded protein: CASSPTGGTEAFF.

V gene TRBV7-3 combines with J gene TRBJ1-6; 9 bases are a match to TRBD1. V dropped 3 bases and J dropped 10; count of bases not matched to a gene: 7. Germline CDR1 and CDR2: SGHTA and FQGTGA. CDR3 length: 15 residues. CDR3 DNA sequence: TGTGCCAGCAGCTTCGGGACAGGGTTAAACTCACCCCTCCACTTT. Translated, it gives CASSFGTGLNSPLHF.

The chain is built from TRBV4-1 and TRBJ2-7; D gene unclear. The V gene lost 1 base and the J gene lost 3 bases, with 10 bases spanning the gap. There are 14 residues in the CDR3. Germline lookup yields CDR1 MGHRA and CDR2 YSYEKL. The chain's CDR3 is CASSQAAAIYEQYF. CDR3 nucleotide sequence: TGCGCCAGCAGCCAAGCGGCGGCGATCTACGAGCAGTACTTC.